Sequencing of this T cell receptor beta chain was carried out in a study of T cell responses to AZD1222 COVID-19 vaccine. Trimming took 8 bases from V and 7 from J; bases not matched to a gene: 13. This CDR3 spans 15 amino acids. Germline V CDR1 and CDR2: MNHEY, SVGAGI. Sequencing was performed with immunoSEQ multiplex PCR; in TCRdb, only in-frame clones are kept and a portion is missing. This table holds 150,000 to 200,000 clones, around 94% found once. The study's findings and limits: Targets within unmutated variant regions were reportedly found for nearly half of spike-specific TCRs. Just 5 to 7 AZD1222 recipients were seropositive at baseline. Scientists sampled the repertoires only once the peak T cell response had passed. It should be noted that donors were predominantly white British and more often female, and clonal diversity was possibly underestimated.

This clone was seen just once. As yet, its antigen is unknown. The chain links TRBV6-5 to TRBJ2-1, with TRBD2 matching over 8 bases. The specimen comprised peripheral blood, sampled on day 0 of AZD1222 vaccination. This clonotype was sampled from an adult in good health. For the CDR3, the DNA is TGTGCCAGCCATAGGGTGGAACTAGCGGCGAATGAGCAGTTCTTC. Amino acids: CASHRVELAANEQFF.